This TCR beta chain was sequenced during a study of HIV-infected patients and healthy controls. V dropped 6 bases and J dropped 5; count of bases not matched to a gene: 6. Germline V gene sequence: CDR1 MDHEN, CDR2 SYDVKM. The length of the CDR3 is 14 residues. The study, taken as a whole, reports: HIV-infected patients and controls differed significantly in mean usage of eight alpha and eight beta V genes. In healthy controls, MAIT alpha CDR3s were common; in HIV+ repertoires, severely depleted.

Whole blood was used without fractionation, so all unsorted peripheral T cells were included. Comment on this clonotype: Its antigen is not known.

cDNA was made from 500 ng RNA using alpha and beta constant primers. Separate chain-specific third strand synthesis with multiplexing indices produced the alpha and beta libraries. TCRdb fed the 5' RACE reads into MiXCR, producing one record per CDR3 protein. The table includes 15,000 to 20,000 distinct CDR3 sequences, roughly 8.9% detected once. The V call is TRBV28, the J call TRBJ2-1, with 8 nucleotides matching TRBD2. This sequence was found in an adult in good health. Sequencing was performed on blood. The DNA of the CDR3 is TGTGCCAGCAGCCTACTAGCGGTTGACAATGAGCAGTTCTTC. Its translation is CASSLLAVDNEQFF.